This T cell receptor beta chain appears in the sequencing data of a study of blood T cell repertoires in COVID-19. About the study: Sites across the United States, Italy and Spain contributed samples from acute and convalescent COVID-19. Nucleic acid was either cDNA or gDNA, and it came from T cells, B-cell-depleted T cells, or PBMCs.

In the original processing: Quantification of nucleated cells was approximated via reference gene primer amplification. The protocol was immunoSEQ multiplex PCR, while the TCRdb copy is restricted to in-frame clones and leaves out a portion. Clone size and the V and J calls come from that table; the DNA yielded D and trimming. The sample records tens of thousands of clones, 90% to 95% being singletons. The CDR3 loop spans 15 amino acids. With 3 bases removed from V and 8 bases from J, the gap between germline ends came to 16 bases. Per germline, CDR1 MNHNS and CDR2 SASEGT. This receptor was obtained from a woman aged 50 to 60 in a cohort sampled during active COVID-19. The J gene is TRBJ1-4, the V gene TRBV6-1; D is possibly TRBD1 (5 bases). Sequenced material: peripheral blood. This chain's CDR3 is CASSDTGGIREKLFF. As DNA, the CDR3 is TGTGCCAGCAGTGATACAGGCGGTATACGCGAAAAACTGTTTTTT.